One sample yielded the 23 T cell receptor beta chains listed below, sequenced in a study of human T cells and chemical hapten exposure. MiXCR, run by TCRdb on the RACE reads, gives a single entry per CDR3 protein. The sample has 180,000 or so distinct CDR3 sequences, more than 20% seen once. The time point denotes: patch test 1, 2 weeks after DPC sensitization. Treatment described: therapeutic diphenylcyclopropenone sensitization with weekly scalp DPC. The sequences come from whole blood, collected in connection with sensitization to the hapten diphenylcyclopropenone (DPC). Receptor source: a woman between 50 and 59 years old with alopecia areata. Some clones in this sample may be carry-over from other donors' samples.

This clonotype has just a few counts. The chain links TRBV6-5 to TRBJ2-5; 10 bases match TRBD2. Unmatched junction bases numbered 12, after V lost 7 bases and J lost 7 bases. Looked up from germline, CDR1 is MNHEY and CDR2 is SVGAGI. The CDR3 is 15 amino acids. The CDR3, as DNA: TGTGCCAGCACCTCCCGGGCTAGCGGGAGCGGGACCCAGTACTTC. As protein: CASTSRASGSGTQYF.

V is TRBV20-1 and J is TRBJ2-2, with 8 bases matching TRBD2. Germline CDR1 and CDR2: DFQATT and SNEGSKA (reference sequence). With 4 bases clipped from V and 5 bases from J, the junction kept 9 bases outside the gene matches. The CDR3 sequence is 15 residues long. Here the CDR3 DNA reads TGCAGTGCTACCCCCCCAGCGGGAGTAACCGGGGAGCTGTTTTTT. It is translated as CSATPPAGVTGELFF.

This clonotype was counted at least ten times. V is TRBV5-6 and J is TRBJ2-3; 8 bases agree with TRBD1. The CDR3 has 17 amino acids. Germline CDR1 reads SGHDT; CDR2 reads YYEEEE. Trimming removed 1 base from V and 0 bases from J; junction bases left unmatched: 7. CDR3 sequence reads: CASSLKVRGLSTDTQYF. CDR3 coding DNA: TGTGCCAGCAGCTTGAAGGTCAGGGGGCTCAGCACAGATACGCAGTATTTT.

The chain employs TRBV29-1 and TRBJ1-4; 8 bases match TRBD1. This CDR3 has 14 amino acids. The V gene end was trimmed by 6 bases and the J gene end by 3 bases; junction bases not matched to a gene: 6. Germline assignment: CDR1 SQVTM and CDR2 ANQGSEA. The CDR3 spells CSVGTGFSNEKLFF. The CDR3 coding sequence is TGCAGCGTCGGGACAGGCTTTTCTAATGAAAAACTGTTTTTT.

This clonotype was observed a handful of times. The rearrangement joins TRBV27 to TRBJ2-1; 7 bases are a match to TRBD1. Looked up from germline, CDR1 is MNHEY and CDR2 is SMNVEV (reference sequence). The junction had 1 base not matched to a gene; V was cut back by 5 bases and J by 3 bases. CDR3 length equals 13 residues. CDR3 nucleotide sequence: TGTGCCAGCAGTCCAGGGGGCTACAATGAGCAGTTCTTC. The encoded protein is CASSPGGYNEQFF.

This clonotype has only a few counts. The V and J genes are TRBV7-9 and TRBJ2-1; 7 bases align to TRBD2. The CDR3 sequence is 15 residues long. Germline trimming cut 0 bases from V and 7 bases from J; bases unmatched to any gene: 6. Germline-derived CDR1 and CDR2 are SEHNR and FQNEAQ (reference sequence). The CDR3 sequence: CASSLASGWRNEQFF. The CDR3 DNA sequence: TGTGCCAGCAGCTTAGCTAGCGGGTGGAGAAATGAGCAGTTCTTC.

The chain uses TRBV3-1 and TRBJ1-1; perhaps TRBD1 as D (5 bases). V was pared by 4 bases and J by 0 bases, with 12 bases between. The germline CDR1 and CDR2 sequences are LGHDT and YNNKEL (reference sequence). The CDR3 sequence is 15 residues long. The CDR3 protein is CASSPQTELNTEAFF. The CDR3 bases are TGTGCCAGCAGCCCGCAGACAGAGTTGAACACTGAAGCTTTCTTT.

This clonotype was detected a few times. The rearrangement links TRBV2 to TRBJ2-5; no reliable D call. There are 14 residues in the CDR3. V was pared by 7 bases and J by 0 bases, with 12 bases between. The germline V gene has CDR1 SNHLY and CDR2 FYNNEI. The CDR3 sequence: CASNELSNQETQYF. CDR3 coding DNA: TGTGCCAGCAACGAACTTTCAAACCAAGAGACCCAGTACTTC.

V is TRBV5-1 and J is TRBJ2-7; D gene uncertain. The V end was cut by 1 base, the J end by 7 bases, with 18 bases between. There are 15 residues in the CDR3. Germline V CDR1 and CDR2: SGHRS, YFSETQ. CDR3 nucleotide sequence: TGCGCCAGCAGCTTGAATTCGGGTCCCCCCTGGGAGCAGTACTTC. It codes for CASSLNSGPPWEQYF.

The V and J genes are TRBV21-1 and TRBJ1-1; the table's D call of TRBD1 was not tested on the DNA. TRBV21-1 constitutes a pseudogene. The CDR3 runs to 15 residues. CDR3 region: CASSPPDRAYTEAFF. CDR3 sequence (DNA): TGTGCCAGCAGCCCCCCTGACAGGGCCTACACTGAAGCTTTCTTT.

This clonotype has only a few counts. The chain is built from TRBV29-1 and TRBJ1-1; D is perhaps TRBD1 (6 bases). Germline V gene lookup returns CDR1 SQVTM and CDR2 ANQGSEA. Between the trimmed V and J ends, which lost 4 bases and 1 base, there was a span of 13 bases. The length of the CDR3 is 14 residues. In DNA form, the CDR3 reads TGCAGCGTTGCCCACCTAGGGGGGAACACTGAAGCTTTCTTT. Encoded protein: CSVAHLGGNTEAFF.

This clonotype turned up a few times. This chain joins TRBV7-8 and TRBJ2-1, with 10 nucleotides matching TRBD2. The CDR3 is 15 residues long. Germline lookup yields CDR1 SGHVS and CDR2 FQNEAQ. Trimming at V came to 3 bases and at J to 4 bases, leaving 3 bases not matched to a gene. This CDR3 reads CASSFSGRKYNEQFF. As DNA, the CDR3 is TGTGCCAGCAGCTTTAGCGGGAGGAAATACAATGAGCAGTTCTTC.

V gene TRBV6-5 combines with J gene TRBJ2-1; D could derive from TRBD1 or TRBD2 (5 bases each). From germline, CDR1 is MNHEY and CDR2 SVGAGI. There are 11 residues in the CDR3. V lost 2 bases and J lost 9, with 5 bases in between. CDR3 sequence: CASSYGGEQFF. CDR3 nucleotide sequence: TGTGCCAGCAGTTACGGGGGTGAGCAGTTCTTC.

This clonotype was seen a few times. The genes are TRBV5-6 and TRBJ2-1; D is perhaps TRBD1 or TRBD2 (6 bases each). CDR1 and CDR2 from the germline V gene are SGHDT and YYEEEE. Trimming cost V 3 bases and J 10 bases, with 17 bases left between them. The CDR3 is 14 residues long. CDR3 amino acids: CASSWVLGAGEQFF. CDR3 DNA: TGTGCCAGCAGCTGGGTGTTGGGGGCGGGGGAGCAGTTCTTC. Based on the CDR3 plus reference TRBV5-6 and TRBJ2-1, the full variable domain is DAGVTQSPTHLIKTRGQQVTLRCSPKSGHDTVSWYQQALGQGPQFIFQYYEEEERQRGNFPDRFSGHQFPNYSSELNVNALLLGDSALYLCASSWVLGAGEQFFGPGTRLTVL.

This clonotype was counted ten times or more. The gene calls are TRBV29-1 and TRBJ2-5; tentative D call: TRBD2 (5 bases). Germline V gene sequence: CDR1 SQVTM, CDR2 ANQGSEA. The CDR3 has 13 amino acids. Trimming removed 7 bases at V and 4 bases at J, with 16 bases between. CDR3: CSARRVSGETQYF. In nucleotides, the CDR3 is TGCAGCGCTCGACGGGTGAGCGGAGAGACCCAGTACTTC.

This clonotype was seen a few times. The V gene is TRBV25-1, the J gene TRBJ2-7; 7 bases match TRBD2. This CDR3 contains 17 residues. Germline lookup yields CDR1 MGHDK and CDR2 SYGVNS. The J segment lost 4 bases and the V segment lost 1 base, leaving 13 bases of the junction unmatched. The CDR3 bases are TGTGCCAGCAGTGAATTAGCCATGGCTAGCGGAGAATACGAGCAGTACTTC. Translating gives CASSELAMASGEYEQYF.

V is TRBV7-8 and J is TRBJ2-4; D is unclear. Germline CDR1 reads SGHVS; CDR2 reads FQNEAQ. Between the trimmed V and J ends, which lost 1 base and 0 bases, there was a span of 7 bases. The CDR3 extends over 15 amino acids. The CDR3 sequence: CASSLEGPAKNIQYF. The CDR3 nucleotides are TGTGCCAGCAGCTTAGAGGGTCCAGCCAAAAACATTCAGTACTTC.

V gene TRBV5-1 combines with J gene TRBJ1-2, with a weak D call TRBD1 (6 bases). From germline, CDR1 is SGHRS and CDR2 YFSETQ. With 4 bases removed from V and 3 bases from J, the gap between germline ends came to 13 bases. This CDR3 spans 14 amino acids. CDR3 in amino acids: CASSPGDTDYGYTF. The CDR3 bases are TGCGCCAGCAGCCCAGGGGACACCGACTATGGCTACACCTTC. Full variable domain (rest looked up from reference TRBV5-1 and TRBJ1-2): KAGVTQTPRYLIKTRGQQVTLSCSPISGHRSVSWYQQTPGQGLQFLFEYFSETQRNKGNFPGRFSGRQFSNSRSEMNVSTLELGDSALYLCASSPGDTDYGYTFGSGTRLTVV.

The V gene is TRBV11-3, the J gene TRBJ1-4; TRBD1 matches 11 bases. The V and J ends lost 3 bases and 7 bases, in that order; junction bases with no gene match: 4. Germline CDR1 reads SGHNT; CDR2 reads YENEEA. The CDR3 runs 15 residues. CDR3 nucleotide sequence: TGTGCCAGCAGCTTGGACAGGGGGCGCGGTGAAAAACTGTTTTTT. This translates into CASSLDRGRGEKLFF.

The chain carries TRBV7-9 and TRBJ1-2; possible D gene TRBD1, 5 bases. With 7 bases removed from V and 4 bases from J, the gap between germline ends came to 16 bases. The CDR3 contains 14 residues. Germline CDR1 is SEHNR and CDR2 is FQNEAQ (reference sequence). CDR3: CASTAGREPYGYTF. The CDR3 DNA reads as TGTGCCAGCACCGCAGGGAGGGAACCCTATGGCTACACCTTC.

The CDR3 nucleotides read TGCAGCGTTGAGCCTATGGTCGGACTAGTAGTATACAATGAGCAGTTCTTC. Protein: CSVEPMVGLVVYNEQFF. The chain recombines TRBV29-1 with TRBJ2-1, with 7 bases that match TRBD2. CDR1 and CDR2 (germline): SQVTM, ANQGSEA. The CDR3 totals 17 residues. V trimming: 3 bases; J trimming: 4 bases; junction bases outside the gene matches: 15.

For the CDR3, the DNA is TGTGCCAGCAGTTCGACAGGAAACACCATATATTTT. Translation: CASSSTGNTIYF. This sequence joins TRBV6-1 and TRBJ1-3; D uncertain. This CDR3 is 12 amino acids long. The germline CDR1 and CDR2 sequences are MNHNS and SASEGT. Trimming cost V 5 bases and J 4 bases, with 6 bases left between them.

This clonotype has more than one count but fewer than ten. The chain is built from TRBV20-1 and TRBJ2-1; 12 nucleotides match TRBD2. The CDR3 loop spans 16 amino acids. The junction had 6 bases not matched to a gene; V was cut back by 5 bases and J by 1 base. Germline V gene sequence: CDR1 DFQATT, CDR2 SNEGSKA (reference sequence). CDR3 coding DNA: TGCAGTGCTGTTACCGGGACTAGCGGGTCCTACAATGAGCAGTTCTTC. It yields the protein CSAVTGTSGSYNEQFF.